These 10 T cell receptor beta chains were sequenced from one sample in a study of CD8+CD57+ T cells in acquired aplastic anemia. Before being chosen for sequencing, patients had shown CD8+CD57+ cell expansion by flow cytometry. It was genomic DNA that served as the template for profiling TCR beta VDJ and CDR3. Via MiXCR, TCRdb re-called the reads, giving one row per CDR3 protein. The table has 170,000 or so distinct CDR3 sequences, about 50% seen once; the top ten hold roughly 30%. Sequencing was done on a sample of sorted CD4+, CD8+, or CD8+CD57+ T cells (not recorded which) from PBMCs. The receptors stem from a human donor with aplastic anemia.

The sample holds many counts of this clonotype. The chain has TRBV7-9 and TRBJ2-7; tentatively, D is TRBD1 or TRBD2 (5 bases each). V was pared by 3 bases and J by 5 bases, with 11 bases between. Germline V CDR1 and CDR2: SEHNR, FQNEAQ (reference sequence). The CDR3 has 13 amino acids. The DNA of the CDR3 is TGTGCCAGCAGCTTTTACCGGGACCACGAGCAGTACTTC. This codes for CASSFYRDHEQYF.

The table lists this clonotype with many counts. The CDR3 bases are TGTGCCAGCAGCAAGGGACACACCCCCTACGAGCAGTACTTC. Translating it yields CASSKGHTPYEQYF. The rearrangement links TRBV12-3 or TRBV12-4 to TRBJ2-7; the D gene is possibly TRBD1 (6 bases). The CDR3 is 14 residues long. The V end was cut by 6 bases, the J end by 2 bases, with 14 bases between.

J is TRBJ2-3 and V is TRBV3-1, with 8 bases fitting TRBD2. Trimming at V came to 0 bases and at J to 0 bases, leaving 2 bases not matched to a gene. Per the germline V gene, CDR1 is LGHDT and CDR2 is YNNKEL (reference sequence). CDR3 length equals 16 residues. The DNA for the CDR3 is TGTGCCAGCAGCCAAGAATCGGGAGGGAGCACAGATACGCAGTATTTT. Translated: CASSQESGGSTDTQYF.

The table lists this clonotype with many counts. V gene TRBV6-5 combines with J gene TRBJ1-4; a possible D gene is TRBD1 (5 bases). The CDR3 has 12 amino acids. V gave up 4 bases and J gave up 8 bases, with 8 bases separating them. Per germline, CDR1 MNHEY and CDR2 SVGAGI. CDR3 coding DNA: TGTGCCAGCAGTTCAGGGTACGAAAAACTGTTTTTT. Protein product: CASSSGYEKLFF.

The chain employs TRBV20-1 and TRBJ2-6, with 11 bases matching TRBD2. Germline CDR1 and CDR2: DFQATT and SNEGSKA (reference sequence). This CDR3 is 14 amino acids long. V lost 4 bases, J lost 11 bases, and 7 bases stayed unmatched. This CDR3 reads CSAKASGRTHVLTF. Here the CDR3 DNA reads TGCAGTGCTAAGGCTAGCGGGAGGACCCACGTCCTGACTTTC.

This clonotype was detected ten times or more. In DNA form, the CDR3 reads TGTGCCAGCAGTGAAGTTAGACAGAACTATGGCTACACCTTC. It translates to CASSEVRQNYGYTF. V is TRBV6-1 and J is TRBJ1-2, with a weak D call TRBD1 (5 bases). Trimming pared 1 base from V and 2 bases from J, leaving 8 bases between. Germline assignment: CDR1 MNHNS and CDR2 SASEGT. There are 14 residues in the CDR3.

The chain has TRBV4-3 and TRBJ1-1, with D unresolved. Germline V CDR1 and CDR2: LGHNA, YSLEER. Between the trimmed V and J ends, which lost 3 bases and 1 base, there was a span of 12 bases. CDR3 length: 15 amino acids. CDR3 DNA: TGCGCCAGCAGCCAGGCCGGGTCCAAGAACACTGAAGCTTTCTTT. Amino acids: CASSQAGSKNTEAFF.

This clonotype was seen many times. The genes are TRBV15 and TRBJ1-1; 8 bases map to TRBD1. Trimming cost V 5 bases and J 2 bases; bases outside gene matches: 4. The germline V gene has CDR1 LNHNV and CDR2 YYDKDF (reference sequence). This CDR3 spans 14 amino acids. CDR3 loop: CATSETGGNTEAFF. The CDR3 DNA reads as TGTGCCACCAGCGAAACAGGGGGTAACACTGAAGCTTTCTTT.

This clonotype appeared once. V usage is TRBV2 and J usage is TRBJ1-5; perhaps TRBD1 as D (5 bases). The V gene lost 6 bases and the J gene lost 3 bases, with 15 bases spanning the gap. This CDR3 spans 15 amino acids. Germline CDR1 is SNHLY and CDR2 is FYNNEI. The CDR3 is CASRAGTAINQPQHF. The DNA for the CDR3 is TGTGCCAGCAGGGCTGGGACGGCCATCAATCAGCCCCAGCATTTT.

The gene calls are TRBV5-4 and TRBJ2-7; possibly TRBD2 for D (6 bases). This CDR3 has 12 residues. The V gene's germline CDR1 is SGHNT and CDR2 YYREEE (reference sequence). Deletions cut 9 bases from V and 3 bases from J, with 13 bases between. The CDR3 sequence: CATGLSLYEQYF. CDR3 DNA sequence: TGTGCCACGGGACTCTCCCTCTACGAGCAGTACTTC.